Here is one TCR beta chain with its context. This record belongs to a study of radiotherapy plus CTLA-4 blockade in lung cancer. The method was immunoSEQ multiplex PCR; TCRdb's version includes in-frame clones alone and lacks a portion of them. The profile shows tens of thousands of clones, about 83% of them singletons. Ipilimumab-mediated CTLA-4 blockade plus focal radiation was given to patients having chemo-refractory metastatic non-small-cell lung cancer. The CDR3 length is 16 residues. The V gene end was trimmed by 0 bases and the J gene end by 3 bases; junction bases not matched to a gene: 9. CDR1 is SGHNT and CDR2 is YYREEE in the germline V gene (reference sequence).

Here the sequenced sample was peripheral blood, taken from a patient treated with radiotherapy plus ipilimumab. The rearrangement joins TRBV5-4 to TRBJ2-7; 7 nucleotides agree with TRBD2. This TCR derives from a human donor with non-small cell lung cancer that progressed on radiotherapy plus ipilimumab. In DNA form, the CDR3 reads TGTGCCAGCAGCTTGGTGCCAGCGGGATATAACTACGAGCAGTACTTC. Amino acid sequence: CASSLVPAGYNYEQYF.